This TCR beta chain was sequenced in a study of blood T cell repertoires in COVID-19. Whole-study context: Samples taken during acute and convalescent COVID-19 were collected in the United States, Italy and Spain.

Generated by immunoSEQ multiplex PCR, the TCRdb table keeps only in-frame clones and is missing some. The sample lists roughly 130,000 clones; around 79% were seen once. This CDR3 is 13 amino acids long. The V segment lost 7 bases and the J segment 4 bases; nucleotides outside the gene matches: 5. Germline CDR1 MNHEY, CDR2 SMNVEV (reference sequence). The specimen sequenced was peripheral blood. This TCR came from a woman between 70 and 85 years old with COVID-19, enrolled during active disease. The chain uses TRBV27 and TRBJ1-1; TRBD1 agrees at 8 bases. Written as DNA, the CDR3 is TGTGCCAGCAAGCAGGGGGCAGGCACTGAAGCTTTCTTT. Its protein is CASKQGAGTEAFF.